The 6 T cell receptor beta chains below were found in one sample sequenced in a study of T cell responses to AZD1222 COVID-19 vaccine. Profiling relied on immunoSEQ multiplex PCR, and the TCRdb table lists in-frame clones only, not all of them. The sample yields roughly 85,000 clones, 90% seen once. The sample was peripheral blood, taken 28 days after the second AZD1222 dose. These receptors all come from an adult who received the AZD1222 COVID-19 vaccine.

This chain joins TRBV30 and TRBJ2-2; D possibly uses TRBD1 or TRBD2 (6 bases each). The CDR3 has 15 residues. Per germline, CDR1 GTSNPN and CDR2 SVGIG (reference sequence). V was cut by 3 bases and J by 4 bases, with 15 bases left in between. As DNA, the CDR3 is TGTGCCTGGAGCGAAGGGGGACTTTTCACCGGGGAGCTGTTTTTT. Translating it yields CAWSEGGLFTGELFF. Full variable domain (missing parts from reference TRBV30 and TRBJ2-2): SQTIHQWPATLVQPVGSPLSLECTVEGTSNPNLYWYRQAAGRGLQLLFYSVGIGQISSEVPQNLSASRPQDRQFILSSKKLLLSDSGFYLCAWSEGGLFTGELFFGEGSRLTVL.

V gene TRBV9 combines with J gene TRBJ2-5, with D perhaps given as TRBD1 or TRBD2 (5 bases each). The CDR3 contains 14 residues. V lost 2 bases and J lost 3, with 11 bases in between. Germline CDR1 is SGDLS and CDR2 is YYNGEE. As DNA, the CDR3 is TGTGCCAGCAGCGTGTCCGTGGGGGAAGAGACCCAGTACTTC. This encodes CASSVSVGEETQYF.

The CDR3 sequence: CASALGGTDGYTF. For the CDR3, the DNA is TGCGCCAGCGCCCTGGGTGGGACCGATGGCTACACCTTC. The rearrangement links TRBV5-1 to TRBJ1-2, with D perhaps matching TRBD1 (5 bases). The CDR3 length is 13 residues. Trimming removed 7 bases at V and 6 bases at J, with 16 bases between. CDR1 and CDR2 (germline): SGHRS, YFSETQ. The complete variable domain, with remaining parts taken from reference TRBV5-1 and TRBJ1-2, reads KAGVTQTPRYLIKTRGQQVTLSCSPISGHRSVSWYQQTPGQGLQFLFEYFSETQRNKGNFPGRFSGRQFSNSRSEMNVSTLELGDSALYLCASALGGTDGYTFGSGTRLTVV.

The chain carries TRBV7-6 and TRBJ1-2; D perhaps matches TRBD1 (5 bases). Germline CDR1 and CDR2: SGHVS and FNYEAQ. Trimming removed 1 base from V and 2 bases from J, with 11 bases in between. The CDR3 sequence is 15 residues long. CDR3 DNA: TGTGCCAGCAGCTTAGAGCATGGGGCCAACTATGGCTACACCTTC. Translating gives CASSLEHGANYGYTF.

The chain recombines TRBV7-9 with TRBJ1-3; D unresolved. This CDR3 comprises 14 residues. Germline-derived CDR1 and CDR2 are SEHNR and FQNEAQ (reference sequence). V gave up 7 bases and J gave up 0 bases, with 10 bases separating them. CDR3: CASNVLASGNTIYF. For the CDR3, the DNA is TGTGCCAGCAATGTCCTAGCCTCTGGAAACACCATATATTTT.

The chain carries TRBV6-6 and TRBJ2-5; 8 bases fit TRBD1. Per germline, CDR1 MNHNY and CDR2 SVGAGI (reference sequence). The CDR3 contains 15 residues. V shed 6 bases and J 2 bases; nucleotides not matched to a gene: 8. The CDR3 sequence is CASSQPGGRQETQYF. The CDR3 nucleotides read TGTGCCAGCAGCCAACCAGGGGGCAGGCAAGAGACCCAGTACTTC.